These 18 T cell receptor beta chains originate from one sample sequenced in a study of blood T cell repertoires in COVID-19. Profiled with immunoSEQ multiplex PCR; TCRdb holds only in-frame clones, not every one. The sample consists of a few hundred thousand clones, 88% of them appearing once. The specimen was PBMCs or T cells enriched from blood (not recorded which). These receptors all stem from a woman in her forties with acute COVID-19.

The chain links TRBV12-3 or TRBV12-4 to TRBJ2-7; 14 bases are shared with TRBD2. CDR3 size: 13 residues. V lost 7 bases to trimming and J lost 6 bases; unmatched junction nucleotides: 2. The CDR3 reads CASNGLAGGEQYF. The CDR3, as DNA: TGTGCCAGCAATGGACTAGCGGGAGGCGAGCAGTACTTC.

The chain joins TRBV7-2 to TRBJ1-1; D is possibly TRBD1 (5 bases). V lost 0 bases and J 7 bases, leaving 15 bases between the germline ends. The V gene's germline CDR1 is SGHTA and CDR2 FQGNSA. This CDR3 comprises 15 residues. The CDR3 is CASSLAGQGLGEAFF. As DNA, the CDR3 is TGTGCCAGCAGCTTAGCGGGTCAGGGCTTGGGTGAAGCTTTCTTT.

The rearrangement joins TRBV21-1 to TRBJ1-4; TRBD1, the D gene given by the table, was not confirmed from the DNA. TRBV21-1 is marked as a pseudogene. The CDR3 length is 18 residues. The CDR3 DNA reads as TGTGCCAGCAGCAAAGCACCCGAACACAATACAACTAATGAAAAACTGTTTTTT. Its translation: CASSKAPEHNTTNEKLFF.

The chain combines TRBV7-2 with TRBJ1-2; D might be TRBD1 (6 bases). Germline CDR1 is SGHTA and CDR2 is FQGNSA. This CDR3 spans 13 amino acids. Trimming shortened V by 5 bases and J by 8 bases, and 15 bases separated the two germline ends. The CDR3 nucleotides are TGTGCCAGCAGCCCCCGGGGGGGCCAAGGCTACACCTTC. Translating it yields CASSPRGGQGYTF.

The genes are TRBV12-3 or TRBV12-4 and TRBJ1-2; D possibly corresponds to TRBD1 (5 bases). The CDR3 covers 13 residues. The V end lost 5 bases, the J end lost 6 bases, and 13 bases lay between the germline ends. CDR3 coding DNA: TGTGCCAGCAGTCAACCCGACAGAGATGGCTACACCTTC. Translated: CASSQPDRDGYTF.

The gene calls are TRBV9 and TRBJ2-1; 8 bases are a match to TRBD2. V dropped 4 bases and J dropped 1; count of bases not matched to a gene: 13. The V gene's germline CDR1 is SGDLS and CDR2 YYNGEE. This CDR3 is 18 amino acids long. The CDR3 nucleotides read TGTGCCAGCAGCAAACTACCGAGGCTAGCGGGTTCCTACAATGAGCAGTTCTTC. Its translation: CASSKLPRLAGSYNEQFF. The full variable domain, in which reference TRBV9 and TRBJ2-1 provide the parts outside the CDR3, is DSGVTQTPKHLITATGQRVTLRCSPRSGDLSVYWYQQSLDQGLQFLIQYYNGEERAKGNILERFSAQQFPDLHSELNLSSLELGDSALYFCASSKLPRLAGSYNEQFFGPGTRLTVL.

The CDR3 DNA reads as TGTGCCTGGGGGGCCTTTGAACATGGAAACACCATATATTTT. It translates to CAWGAFEHGNTIYF. The chain employs TRBV30 and TRBJ1-3; tentative D call: TRBD1 (5 bases). Per germline, CDR1 GTSNPN and CDR2 SVGIG (reference sequence). Trimming removed 5 bases from V and 3 bases from J, with 14 bases in between. The CDR3 runs to 14 residues. Full variable domain (missing parts from reference TRBV30 and TRBJ1-3): SQTIHQWPATLVQPVGSPLSLECTVEGTSNPNLYWYRQAAGRGLQLLFYSVGIGQISSEVPQNLSASRPQDRQFILSSKKLLLSDSGFYLCAWGAFEHGNTIYFGEGSWLTVV.

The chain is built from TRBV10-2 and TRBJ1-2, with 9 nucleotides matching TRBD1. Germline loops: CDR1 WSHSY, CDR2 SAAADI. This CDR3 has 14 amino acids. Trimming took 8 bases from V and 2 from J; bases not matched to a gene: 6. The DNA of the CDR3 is TGCGCCAGCGAGGACAGGGGAATGAACTATGGCTACACCTTC. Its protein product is CASEDRGMNYGYTF.

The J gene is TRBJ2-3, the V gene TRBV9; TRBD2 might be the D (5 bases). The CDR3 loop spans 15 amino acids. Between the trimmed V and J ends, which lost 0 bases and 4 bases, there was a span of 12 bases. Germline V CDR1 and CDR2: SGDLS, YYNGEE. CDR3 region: CASSVGGFGADTQYF. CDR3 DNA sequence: TGTGCCAGCAGCGTAGGAGGGTTTGGGGCAGATACGCAGTATTTT.

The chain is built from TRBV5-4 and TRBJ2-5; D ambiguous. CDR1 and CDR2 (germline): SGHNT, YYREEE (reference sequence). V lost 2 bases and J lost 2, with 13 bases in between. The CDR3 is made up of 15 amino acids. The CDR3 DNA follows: TGTGCCAGCAGCTTCGGCTCAGGTCTGCAAGAGACCCAGTACTTC. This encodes CASSFGSGLQETQYF.

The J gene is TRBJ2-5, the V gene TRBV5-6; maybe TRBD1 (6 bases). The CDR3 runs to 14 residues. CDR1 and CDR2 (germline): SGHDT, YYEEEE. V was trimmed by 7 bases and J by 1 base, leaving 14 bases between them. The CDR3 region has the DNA TGTGCCAGCTTCCAAACAGGGTCCCAAGAGACCCAGTACTTC. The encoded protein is CASFQTGSQETQYF.

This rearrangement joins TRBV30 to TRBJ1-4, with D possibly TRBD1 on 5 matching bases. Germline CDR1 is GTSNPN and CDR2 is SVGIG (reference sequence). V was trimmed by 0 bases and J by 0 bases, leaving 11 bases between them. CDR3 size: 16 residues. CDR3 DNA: TGTGCCTGGAGTGTGGGCAGGGCATCAACTAATGAAAAACTGTTTTTT. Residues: CAWSVGRASTNEKLFF.

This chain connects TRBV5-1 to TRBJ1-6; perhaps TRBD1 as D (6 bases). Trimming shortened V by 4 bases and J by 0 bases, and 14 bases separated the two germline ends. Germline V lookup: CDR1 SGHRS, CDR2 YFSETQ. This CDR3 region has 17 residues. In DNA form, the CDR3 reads TGCGCCAGCAGCCCGAATACAGGGAGCTCCTATAATTCACCCCTCCACTTT. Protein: CASSPNTGSSYNSPLHF.

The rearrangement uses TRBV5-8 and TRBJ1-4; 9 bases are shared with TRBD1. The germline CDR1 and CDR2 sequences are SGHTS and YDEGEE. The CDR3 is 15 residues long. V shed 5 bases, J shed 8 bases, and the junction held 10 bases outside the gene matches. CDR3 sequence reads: CASRRRQGGNEKLFF. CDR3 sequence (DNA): TGTGCCAGCAGACGACGACAGGGGGGGAACGAAAAACTGTTTTTT.

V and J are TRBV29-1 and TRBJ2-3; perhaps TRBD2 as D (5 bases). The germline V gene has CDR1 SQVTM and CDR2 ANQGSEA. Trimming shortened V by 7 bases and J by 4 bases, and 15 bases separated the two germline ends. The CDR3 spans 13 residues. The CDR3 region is CSGNVEGSDTQYF. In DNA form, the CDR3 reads TGCAGCGGAAACGTTGAGGGATCAGATACGCAGTATTTT.

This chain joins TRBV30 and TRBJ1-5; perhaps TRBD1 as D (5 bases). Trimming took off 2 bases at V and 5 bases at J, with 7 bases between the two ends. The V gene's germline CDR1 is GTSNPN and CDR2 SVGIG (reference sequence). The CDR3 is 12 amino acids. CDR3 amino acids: CAWSWGDQPQHF. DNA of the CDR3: TGTGCCTGGAGTTGGGGGGATCAGCCCCAGCATTTT.

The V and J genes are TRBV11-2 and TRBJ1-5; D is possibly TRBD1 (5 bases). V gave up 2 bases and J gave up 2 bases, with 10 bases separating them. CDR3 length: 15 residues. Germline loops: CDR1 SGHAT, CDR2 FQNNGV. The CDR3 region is CASSLNRGGNQPQHF. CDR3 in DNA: TGTGCCAGCAGCTTAAATAGGGGTGGCAATCAGCCCCAGCATTTT.

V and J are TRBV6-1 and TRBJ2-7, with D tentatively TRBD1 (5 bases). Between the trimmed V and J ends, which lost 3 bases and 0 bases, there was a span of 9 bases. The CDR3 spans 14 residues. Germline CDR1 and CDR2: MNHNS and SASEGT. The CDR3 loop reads CASSETVSSYEQYV. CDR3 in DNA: TGTGCCAGCAGTGAGACAGTGAGCTCCTACGAGCAGTACGTC.